This entry is about one T cell receptor (beta chain). The antigen remains unidentified. The source of the sample is a study of cytomegalovirus exposure and HLA in healthy donors. Study-wide results and limits: Later genetic work tied a missense DCLRE1C variant to beta-chain V and J trimming. In vitro checks showed that a few CMV-associated chains really do target CMV antigens. TRBV6-2, TRBV6-3 and other indistinguishable V segments were excluded. Immune exposure data for these donors was limited to CMV serostatus.

PCR primers comprised 60 Vbeta and 13 Jbeta primers. Using immunoSEQ multiplex PCR, the repertoire was profiled, and TCRdb retains in-frame clones only, with some absent. The sample holds under 150,000 clones; around four fifths are singletons and the top ten take approximately 10%. In germline, CDR1 is SGHVS, CDR2 FQNEAQ. The CDR3 has 15 amino acids. The V gene lost 1 base and the J gene lost 3 bases, with 10 bases spanning the gap. Sequences were obtained from PBMCs. This TCR was sampled from a male donor in good health and CMV-seropositive. The rearrangement links TRBV7-8 to TRBJ1-5; tentative D call: TRBD1 (5 bases). For the CDR3, the DNA is TGTGCCAGCAGCTTAGGGGCAGGGATCAATCAGCCCCAGCATTTT. Translating gives CASSLGAGINQPQHF.